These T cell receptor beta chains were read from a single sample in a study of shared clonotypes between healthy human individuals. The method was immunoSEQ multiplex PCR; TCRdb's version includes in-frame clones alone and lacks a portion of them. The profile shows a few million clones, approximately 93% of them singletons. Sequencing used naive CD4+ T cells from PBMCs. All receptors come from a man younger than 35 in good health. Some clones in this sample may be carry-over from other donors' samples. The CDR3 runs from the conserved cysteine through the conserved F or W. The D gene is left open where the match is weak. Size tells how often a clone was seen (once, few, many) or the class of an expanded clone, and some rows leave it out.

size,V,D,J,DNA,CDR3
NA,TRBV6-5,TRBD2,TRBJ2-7,TGTGCCAGCAGTTACTCTATTCCGGGACTAGCCCCAGCCTTC,CASSYSIPGLAPAF
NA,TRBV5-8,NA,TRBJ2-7,TGTGCCAGCAGCTTGCAAATTCTGAGCTCCTACGAGCAGTACTTC,CASSLQILSSYEQYF
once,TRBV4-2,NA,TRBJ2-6,TGTGCCAGCAGCCTAGATTCCCGGGCAGAAGTCCTGACTTTC,CASSLDSRAEVLTF
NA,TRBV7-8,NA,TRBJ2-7,TGTGCCAGCAGCTTCCTACTGGACAACTACGAGCAGTACTTC,CASSFLLDNYEQYF
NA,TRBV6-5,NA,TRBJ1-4,TGTGCCAGCAGTTACGCCAGGCCAGCAACTAATGAAAAACTGTTTTTT,CASSYARPATNEKLFF
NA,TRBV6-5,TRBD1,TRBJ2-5,TGTGCCAGCACTCAGCCAGGGGGAGAGACCCAGTACTTC,CASTQPGGETQYF
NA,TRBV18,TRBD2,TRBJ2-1,TGTGCCAGCTCACCAAAAGGGACTAGCGGGCGCAATGAGCAGTTCTTC,CASSPKGTSGRNEQFF
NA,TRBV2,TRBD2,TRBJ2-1,TGTGCCAGCAGTGATCCGGGAGGGCCTTCCAATGAGCAGTTCTTC,CASSDPGGPSNEQFF
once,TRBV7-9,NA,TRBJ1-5,TGTGCCAGCAGCTTAGGGCTGGAGAGCAATCAGCCCCAGCATTTT,CASSLGLESNQPQHF
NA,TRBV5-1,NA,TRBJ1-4,TGCGCCAGCAGCTTGGTGGGGGCGAGTGAAAAACTGTTTTTT,CASSLVGASEKLFF
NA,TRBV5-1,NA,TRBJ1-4,TGCGCCAGCAGCTCTCTCCCACAGGGTCCTAATGAAAAACTGTTTTTT,CASSSLPQGPNEKLFF
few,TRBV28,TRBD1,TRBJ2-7,TGTGCCAGCAGTTCGGGACAGCACTACGAGCAGTACTTC,CASSSGQHYEQYF
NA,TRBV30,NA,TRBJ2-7,TGTGCCTGGAGTACAGGACAGGGAGGGCTCGAGCAGTACTTC,CAWSTGQGGLEQYF
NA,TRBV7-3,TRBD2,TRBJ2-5,TGTGCCAGCAGCTTAACGGGACTACTCCAAGAGACCCAGTACTTC,CASSLTGLLQETQYF
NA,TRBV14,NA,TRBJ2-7,TGTGCCAGCAGCCAAGGGCGGGGTTACGAGCAGTACTTC,CASSQGRGYEQYF
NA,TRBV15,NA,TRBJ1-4,TGTGCCACCAGCAACGGAAATAATGAAAAACTGTTTTTT,CATSNGNNEKLFF
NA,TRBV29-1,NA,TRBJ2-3,TGCAGCGTTGCAGGGGCCGATACGCAGTATTTT,CSVAGADTQYF
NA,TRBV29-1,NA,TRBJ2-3,TGCAGCGTTGAAGGGGCGCAGGGAGGCCCAGATACGCAGTATTTT,CSVEGAQGGPDTQYF
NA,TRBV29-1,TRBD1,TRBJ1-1,TGCAGCGTTGGGACGGGACAGGAGACTGAAGCTTTCTTT,CSVGTGQETEAFF
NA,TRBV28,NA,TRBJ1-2,TGTGCCAGCAGTTCCCCCGGGGGGGGAACTGGCTACACCTTC,CASSSPGGGTGYTF
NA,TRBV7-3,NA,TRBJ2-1,TGTGCCAGCAGCTTGGAGTCCGGGACTCCGCAGTTCTTC,CASSLESGTPQFF
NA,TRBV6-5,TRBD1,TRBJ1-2,TGTGCCAGCAGTTACTCGACAGGGTTCTATGGCTACACCTTC,CASSYSTGFYGYTF
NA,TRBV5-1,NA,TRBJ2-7,TGCGCCAGCAGCTGGGGGTTCGGGGGCTTTATCCACGAGCAGTACTTC,CASSWGFGGFIHEQYF
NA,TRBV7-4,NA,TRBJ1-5,TGTGCCAGCAGCCAAGACAGGTGGCCCAATCAGCCCCAGCATTTT,CASSQDRWPNQPQHF
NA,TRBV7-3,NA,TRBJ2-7,TGTGCCAGCAGCCAGGGGGGCGGCGAGCAGTACTTC,CASSQGGGEQYF
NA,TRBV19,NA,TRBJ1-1,TGTGCCAGTAGCTTTATACAGGGCGGCACTGAAGCTTTCTTT,CASSFIQGGTEAFF
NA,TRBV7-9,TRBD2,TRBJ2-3,TGTGCCAGCAGCCCCAGATCACTAGCGACAGATACGCAGTATTTT,CASSPRSLATDTQYF
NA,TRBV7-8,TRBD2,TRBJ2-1,TGTGCCAGCAGTTTGTTGGGACTAGCGGGAGGGCCGGGGCATGAGCAGTTCTTC,CASSLLGLAGGPGHEQFF
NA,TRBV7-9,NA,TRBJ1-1,TGTGCCAGCAGCTTTATTACAGGTTCCACTGAAGCTTTCTTT,CASSFITGSTEAFF
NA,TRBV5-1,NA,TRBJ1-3,TGCGCCAGCAGTTATGACCAATCTGGAAACACCATATATTTT,CASSYDQSGNTIYF
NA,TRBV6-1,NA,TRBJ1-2,TGTGCCAGCAGTGAAGTGACAAGGGGTGGCTACACCTTC,CASSEVTRGGYTF
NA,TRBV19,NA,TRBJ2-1,TGTGCCAGTAGTATACGCGGGGATTACAATGAGCAGTTCTTC,CASSIRGDYNEQFF
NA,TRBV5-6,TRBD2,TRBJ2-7,TGTGCCAGCAGCTTGAGGACTAGCGGGACTCGACTGAAGGAGCAGTACTTC,CASSLRTSGTRLKEQYF
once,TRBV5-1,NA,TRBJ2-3,TGCGCCAGCAGCCATCAGGGCGACAGGACAGATACGCAGTATTTT,CASSHQGDRTDTQYF
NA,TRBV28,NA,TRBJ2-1,TGTGCCACCCATAGTTCCTCTGGAGCGCACTACAATGAGCAGTTCTTC,CATHSSSGAHYNEQFF
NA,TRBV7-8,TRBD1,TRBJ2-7,TGTGCCAGCAGCTTAGCGGGAGGCCGACCTTACAGGGGGGAGCAGTACTTC,CASSLAGGRPYRGEQYF
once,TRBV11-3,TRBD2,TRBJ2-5,TGTGCCAGCAGCCTCTCAGGTGGAGCGGGAGAAGAGACCCAGTACTTC,CASSLSGGAGEETQYF
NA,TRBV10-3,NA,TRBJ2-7,TGTGCCATCAGCGGAGACAGCGGCCGCTCCTACGAGCAGTACTTC,CAISGDSGRSYEQYF
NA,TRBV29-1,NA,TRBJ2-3,TGCAGCGTTCCCGCCCCCGGAGGCACAGATACGCAGTATTTT,CSVPAPGGTDTQYF
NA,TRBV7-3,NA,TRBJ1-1,TGTGCCAGCAGCTTATTAGGGATTGGCAGGGGAGGTAACACTGAAGCTTTCTTT,CASSLLGIGRGGNTEAFF
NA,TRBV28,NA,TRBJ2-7,TGTGCCAGCAGTCCTCGGAGACACGAGCAGTACTTC,CASSPRRHEQYF
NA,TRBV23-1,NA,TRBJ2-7,TGCGCCAGCAGTCAATCGGGCCCATTAATGGTCTACGAGCAGTACTTC,CASSQSGPLMVYEQYF
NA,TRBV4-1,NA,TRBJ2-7,TGCGCCAGCAGCCAAGATCAAACAGTTCTCGCCTACGAGCAGTACTTC,CASSQDQTVLAYEQYF
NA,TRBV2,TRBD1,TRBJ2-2,TGTGCCAGCAGACCCCGGGACAGGGTGTTAGGGACCGGGGAGCTGTTTTTT,CASRPRDRVLGTGELFF
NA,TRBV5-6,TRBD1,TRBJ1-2,TGTGCCAGCAGCTCCCCGGGACAGGGGATGCTCTATGGCTACACCTTC,CASSSPGQGMLYGYTF
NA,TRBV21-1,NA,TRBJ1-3,TGTGCCAGCAGTAAGTGCCTACAACACGCACGAAACACCATATATTTT,CASSKCLQHARNTIYF
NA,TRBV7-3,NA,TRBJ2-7,TGTGCCAGCAGCTTGCGGACGGACTCCTACGAGCAGTACTTC,CASSLRTDSYEQYF
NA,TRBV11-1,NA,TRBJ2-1,TGTGCCAGCAGCTCACTTTACAATGAGCAGTTCTTC,CASSSLYNEQFF
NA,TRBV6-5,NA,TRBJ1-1,TGTGCCAGCAGTTACTCCTCGGGGAGGGCTGAAGCTTTCTTT,CASSYSSGRAEAFF
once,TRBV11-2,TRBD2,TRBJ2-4,TGTGCCAGCAGTAAACAACCAGCGGGAGGCCGAAACATTCAGTACTTC,CASSKQPAGGRNIQYF
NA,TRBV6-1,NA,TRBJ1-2,TGTGCCAGCAGTTTAGCCGTCCAAAACTATGGCTACACCTTC,CASSLAVQNYGYTF
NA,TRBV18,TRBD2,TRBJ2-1,TGTGCCAGCTCACCGGGGACTAGCGGGAGTAACAATGAGCAGTTCTTC,CASSPGTSGSNNEQFF
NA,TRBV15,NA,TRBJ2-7,TGTGCCACCAGCAGAGCCCCTCGGGACACCTCCTACGAGCAGTACTTC,CATSRAPRDTSYEQYF
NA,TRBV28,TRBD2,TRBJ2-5,TGTGCCACCTTTTCCCCCGGGACTAGCGGGATGGAGACCCAGTACTTC,CATFSPGTSGMETQYF
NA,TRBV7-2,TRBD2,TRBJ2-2,TGTGCCAGCCGCACTAGCGGGAGGGCCCGTGACACCGGGGAGCTGTTTTTT,CASRTSGRARDTGELFF